This entry describes one T cell receptor (beta chain). Antigen specificity is unknown. The CDR3 sequence is 12 residues long. CDR1 is KGHDR, CDR2 SFDVKD, per germline. The sample comes from a study of T cells expressing NK-cell markers. Whole-study context: The authors sequenced eight donors, of whom seven were HCMV-seropositive and one was seronegative. Study outcomes and limitations: The study did not resolve the HCMV specificity of expanded NKG2C+ T cell clones.

Reprocessing the 5' RACE reads, TCRdb reports a single entry for every CDR3 protein and omits DNA. Here the sample table reports 500,000 to 600,000 distinct CDR3 sequences. The source material was blood T cells: a sorted CD56 or NKG2C T cell subset, CD4+ or CD8+ T cells, or bulk PBMC T cells (not recorded which). The TCR comes from a man in his late teens or twenties in good health. J is TRBJ2-3 and V is TRBV24-1; the D gene TCRdb calls, TRBD1, cannot be checked with no DNA. Here the CDR3 reads CATRGTTDTQYF.